This T cell receptor beta chain was identified in a study of T cells after yellow fever vaccination. They built TCR cDNA with 5'RACE template switching, a step that put in a universal primer site and UMIs. TCRdb processed the 5' RACE reads anew with MiXCR; each CDR3 protein has one entry. The sample records roughly 240,000 distinct CDR3 sequences, 6.5% to 7.5% being singletons. This clonotype was counted a few times. With 3 bases removed from V and 0 bases from J, the gap between germline ends came to 9 bases. Per the germline V gene, CDR1 is KGHSH and CDR2 is LQKENI. CDR3 length: 15 amino acids. The specimen comprised CD4+ T cells sorted from PBMCs, sampled on the day of the yellow fever booster vaccination. The rearrangement uses TRBV18 and TRBJ2-1, with D hard to call. The source of this sequence is a man younger than 45 who received the YFV17D yellow fever vaccine. DNA of the CDR3: TGTGCCAGCTCACCCCAGACCGTCTCCTACAATGAGCAGTTCTTC. Amino acid sequence: CASSPQTVSYNEQFF.